The TCR beta chain described here comes from a study of human T cells and chemical hapten exposure. One entry per CDR3 protein results from TCRdb running MiXCR on the RACE reads. The sample shows 370,000 or so distinct CDR3 sequences, approximately 4.4% of them seen only once. Study results and limitations: There was alopecia in the donors, so their immune response may differ from that of healthy people.

This clonotype was seen many times. Antigen unknown. The time point was: patch test 1, 2 weeks after DPC sensitization. The treatment here: therapeutic diphenylcyclopropenone sensitization with weekly scalp DPC. The CDR3 length is 16 residues. CDR1 is GTSNPN and CDR2 is SVGIG in the germline V gene (reference sequence). Trimming removed 3 bases from V and 0 bases from J, with 17 bases in between. The chain links TRBV30 to TRBJ1-2, with D unclear. Sequences were derived from whole blood, sampled in connection with sensitization to the hapten diphenylcyclopropenone (DPC). This sequence was found in a woman aged 45-60 years with alopecia areata. Some clones in this sample may be carry-over from other donors' samples. CDR3 DNA: TGTGCCTGGAGGGTAGCGGGGTCCCGATCTAACTATGGCTACACCTTC. Translated, it gives CAWRVAGSRSNYGYTF. Filled out from reference TRBV30 and TRBJ1-2, the complete variable domain reads SQTIHQWPATLVQPVGSPLSLECTVEGTSNPNLYWYRQAAGRGLQLLFYSVGIGQISSEVPQNLSASRPQDRQFILSSKKLLLSDSGFYLCAWRVAGSRSNYGYTFGSGTRLTVV.